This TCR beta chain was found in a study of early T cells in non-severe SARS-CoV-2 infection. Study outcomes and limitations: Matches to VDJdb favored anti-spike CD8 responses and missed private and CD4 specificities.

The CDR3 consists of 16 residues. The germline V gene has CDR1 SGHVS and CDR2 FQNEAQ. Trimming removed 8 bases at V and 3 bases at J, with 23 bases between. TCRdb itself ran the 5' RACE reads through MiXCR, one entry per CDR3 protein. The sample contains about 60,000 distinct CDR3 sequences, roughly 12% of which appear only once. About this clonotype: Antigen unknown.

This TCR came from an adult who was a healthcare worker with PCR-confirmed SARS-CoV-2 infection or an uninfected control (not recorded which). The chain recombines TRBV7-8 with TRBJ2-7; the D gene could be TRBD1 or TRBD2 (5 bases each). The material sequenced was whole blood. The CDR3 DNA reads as TGTGCCAGCGAGAGGGGCGTAAGGACTCCCCTCTACGAGCAGTACTTC. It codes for CASERGVRTPLYEQYF.